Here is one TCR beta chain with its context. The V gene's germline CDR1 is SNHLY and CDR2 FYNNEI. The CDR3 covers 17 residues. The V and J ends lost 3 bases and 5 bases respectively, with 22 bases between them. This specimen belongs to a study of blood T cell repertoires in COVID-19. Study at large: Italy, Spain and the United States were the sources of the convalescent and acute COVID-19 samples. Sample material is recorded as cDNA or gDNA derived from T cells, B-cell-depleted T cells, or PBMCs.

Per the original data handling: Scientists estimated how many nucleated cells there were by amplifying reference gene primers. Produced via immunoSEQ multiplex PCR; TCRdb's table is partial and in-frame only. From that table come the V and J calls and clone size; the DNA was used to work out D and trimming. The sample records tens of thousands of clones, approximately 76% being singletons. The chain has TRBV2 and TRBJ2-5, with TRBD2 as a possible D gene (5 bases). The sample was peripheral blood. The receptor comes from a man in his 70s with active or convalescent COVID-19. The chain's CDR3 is CASSDSRTASLMETQYF. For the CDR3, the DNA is TGTGCCAGCAGTGATAGTAGGACTGCGAGTTTGATGGAGACCCAGTACTTC.